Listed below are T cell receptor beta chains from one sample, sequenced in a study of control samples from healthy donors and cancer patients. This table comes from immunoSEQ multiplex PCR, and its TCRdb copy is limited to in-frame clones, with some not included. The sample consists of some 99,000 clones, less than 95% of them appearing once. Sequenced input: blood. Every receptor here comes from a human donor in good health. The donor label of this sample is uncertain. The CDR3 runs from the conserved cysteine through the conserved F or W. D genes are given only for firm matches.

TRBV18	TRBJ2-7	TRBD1	TGTGCCAGCTCACCACCTGGACAGGGACTCGACACGACCCATCTCTCTCTCTCTCTCGAGCAGTACTTC	CASSPPGQGLDTTHLSLSLEQYF
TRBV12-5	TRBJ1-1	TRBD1	TGTGCTAGTGGTTTGGAACAGGGGAAAGCTTTCTTT	CASGLEQGKAFF
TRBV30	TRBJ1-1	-	TGTGCCTGGAGTGTAGGGGGGGCAGCTTTCTTT	CAWSVGGAAFF
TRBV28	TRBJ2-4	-	TGTGCCAGCAGTTTGATGGACAGTAAAAACATTCAGTACTTC	CASSLMDSKNIQYF
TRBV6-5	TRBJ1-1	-	TGTGCCAGCAGGGGGTCGACGGACACTGAAGCTTTCTTT	CASRGSTDTEAFF
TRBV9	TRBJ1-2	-	TGTGCCAGCAGCGTCGACAGCACCTATGGCTACACCTTC	CASSVDSTYGYTF
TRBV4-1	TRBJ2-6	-	TGCGCCAGCAGCCGCGAGGGGAATTCTTTATCTGGGGCCAACGTCCTGACTTTC	CASSREGNSLSGANVLTF
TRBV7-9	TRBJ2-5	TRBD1	TGTGCCAGCAGCCGCCCTCTACAGGGGATGGGGGAGACCCAGTACTTC	CASSRPLQGMGETQYF
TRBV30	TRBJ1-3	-	TGTGCCTGGAGTGTAGGGGTTAGTAGGGTGAGCTCTGGAAACACCATATATTTT	CAWSVGVSRVSSGNTIYF
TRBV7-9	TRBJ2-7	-	TGTGCCAGCAGCGAACAGGGCTACGAGCAGTACTTC	CASSEQGYEQYF
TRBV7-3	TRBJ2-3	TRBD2	TGTGCCAGCAGCTCCCTAGCGGGGGGGCCGGATACGCAGTATTTT	CASSSLAGGPDTQYF
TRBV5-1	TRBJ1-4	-	TGCGCCAGCAGCTCAGGGACCGGGGGTGAAAAACTGTTTTTT	CASSSGTGGEKLFF
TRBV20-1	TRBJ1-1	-	TGCAGTGCTAGTCCCCCGGACTCCCCGGTGAGCACTGAAGCTTTCTTT	CSASPPDSPVSTEAFF
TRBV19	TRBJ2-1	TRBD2	TGTGCCAGTAGTATAGGGGTAGCGGGGGGCAATGAGCAGTTCTTC	CASSIGVAGGNEQFF